The rows below give T cell receptor beta chains drawn from one sample of a study of neurological immune-mediated disorders. TCRdb passed the 5' RACE reads through MiXCR, listing each CDR3 protein once. The table has 20,000 to 25,000 distinct CDR3 sequences, around 13% seen once. The sample comprised CD4+ T cells from blood. The receptors originated from a female donor with HTLV-1-associated myelopathy (HAM/TSP). Both conserved end residues are part of each CDR3. The order of the fields is J gene, D gene, V gene, CDR3 protein. D genes are given only for firm matches.

J: TRBJ1-5
D: NA
V: TRBV5-6
CDR3: CASSQAPALDHPQHF

J: TRBJ2-7
D: TRBD1
V: TRBV20-1
CDR3: CSAPRGQRGQVDEQYF

J: TRBJ1-1
D: TRBD1
V: TRBV10-3
CDR3: CAITPGQEMTEAFF

J: TRBJ2-1
D: TRBD2
V: TRBV5-1
CDR3: CASSYNHPSGSYNEQFF

J: TRBJ2-5
D: NA
V: TRBV9
CDR3: CASSQVGTSETQYF

J: TRBJ2-7
D: TRBD1
V: TRBV20-1
CDR3: CSARTHRGVDEQYF

J: TRBJ1-5
D: NA
V: TRBV10-3
CDR3: CAIGGGKQNQPQHF

J: TRBJ2-3
D: NA
V: TRBV18
CDR3: CASSPPVLTEDTQYF

J: TRBJ2-3
D: NA
V: TRBV7-8
CDR3: CASSLWDGQDTQYF

J: TRBJ2-7
D: NA
V: TRBV29-1
CDR3: CSAWVSYGQYF

J: TRBJ2-1
D: TRBD1
V: TRBV5-1
CDR3: CASSPGQVLHNEQFF

J: TRBJ2-1
D: NA
V: TRBV5-1
CDR3: CASSPQGYPYNEQFF

J: TRBJ2-3
D: NA
V: TRBV2
CDR3: CASKPLTTNSDTQYF

J: TRBJ2-5
D: TRBD2
V: TRBV28
CDR3: CASKTSGRETQYF

J: TRBJ1-5
D: TRBD1
V: TRBV5-1
CDR3: CASSPGTGNQPQHF

J: TRBJ1-3
D: TRBD1
V: TRBV20-1
CDR3: CSARAGQGSGNTIYF

J: TRBJ2-3
D: TRBD2
V: TRBV11-3
CDR3: CASSPVTSGTDTQYF

J: TRBJ2-2
D: NA
V: TRBV10-3
CDR3: CAISESRGEGTGELFF

J: TRBJ2-3
D: NA
V: TRBV5-5
CDR3: CASSLAQTLSTDTQYF

J: TRBJ2-1
D: NA
V: TRBV20-1
CDR3: CSAPREGASYNEQFF

J: TRBJ1-2
D: NA
V: TRBV5-1
CDR3: CASSLAPTDYGYTF

J: TRBJ2-3
D: TRBD2
V: TRBV7-6
CDR3: CASSLGPTSGGDTQYF

J: TRBJ1-2
D: TRBD1
V: TRBV9
CDR3: CASSLRGQGSGYTF

J: TRBJ2-3
D: TRBD1
V: TRBV6-1
CDR3: CASTPGWDRKFATQYF

J: TRBJ2-2
D: NA
V: TRBV15
CDR3: CATSRGDRTNTGELFF

J: TRBJ2-7
D: NA
V: TRBV20-1
CDR3: CSAKLPDRNYEQYF

J: TRBJ1-1
D: NA
V: TRBV12-3/TRBV12-4
CDR3: CASSPWGGAEAFF

J: TRBJ2-3
D: NA
V: TRBV20-1
CDR3: CSAAPADTQYF